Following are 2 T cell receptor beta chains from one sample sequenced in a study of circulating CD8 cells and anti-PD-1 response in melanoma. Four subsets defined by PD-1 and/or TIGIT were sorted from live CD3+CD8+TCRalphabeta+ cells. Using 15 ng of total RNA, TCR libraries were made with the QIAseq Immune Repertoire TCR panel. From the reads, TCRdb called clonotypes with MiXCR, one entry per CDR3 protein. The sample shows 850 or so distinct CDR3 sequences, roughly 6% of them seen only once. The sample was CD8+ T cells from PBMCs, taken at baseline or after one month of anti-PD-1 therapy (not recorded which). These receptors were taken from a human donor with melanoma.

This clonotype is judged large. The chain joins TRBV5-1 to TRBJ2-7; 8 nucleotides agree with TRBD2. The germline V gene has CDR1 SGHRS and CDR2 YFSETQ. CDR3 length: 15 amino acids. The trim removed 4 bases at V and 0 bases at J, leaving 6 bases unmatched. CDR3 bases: TGCGCCAGCAGCCCCTTGGCGGGGGGCTCCTACGAGCAGTACTTC. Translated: CASSPLAGGSYEQYF.

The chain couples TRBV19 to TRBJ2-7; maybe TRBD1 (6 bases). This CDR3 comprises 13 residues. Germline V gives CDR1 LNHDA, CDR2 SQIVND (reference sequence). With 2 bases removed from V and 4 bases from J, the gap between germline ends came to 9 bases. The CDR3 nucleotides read TGTGCCAGTAGTATATTACAGGGATACGAGCAGTACTTC. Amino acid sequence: CASSILQGYEQYF.